The source of this T cell receptor (beta chain) is a study of Tregs in tolerant kidney transplant recipients. Findings and caveats of the study: Activated donor B cell expansion appeared to reveal the most relevant donor-specific TCRbeta repertoire. Tolerant patients' donor-specific Tregs expanded beyond overall Tregs, suggesting antigen-driven growth.

Sequencing used immunoSEQ multiplex PCR; TCRdb keeps in-frame clones, though not all of them. This table has tens of thousands of clones, roughly 90% appearing once. In regard to this clone: No antigen is known for it.

The CDR3 is 15 residues long. Germline CDR1 and CDR2: SGHRS and YFSETQ. Trimming took 3 bases from V and 4 from J; bases not matched to a gene: 6. The clonotype comes from a human donor who received a combined kidney and bone marrow transplant. The gene calls are TRBV5-1 and TRBJ2-3; TRBD2 agrees at 9 bases. The sequencing used Tregs from blood, collected before the transplant. DNA of the CDR3: TGCGCCAGCAGCTGGCTTAGCGGGAGATCAGATACGCAGTATTTT. Protein: CASSWLSGRSDTQYF. Full variable domain (remainder filled in from reference TRBV5-1 and TRBJ2-3): KAGVTQTPRYLIKTRGQQVTLSCSPISGHRSVSWYQQTPGQGLQFLFEYFSETQRNKGNFPGRFSGRQFSNSRSEMNVSTLELGDSALYLCASSWLSGRSDTQYFGPGTRLTVL.